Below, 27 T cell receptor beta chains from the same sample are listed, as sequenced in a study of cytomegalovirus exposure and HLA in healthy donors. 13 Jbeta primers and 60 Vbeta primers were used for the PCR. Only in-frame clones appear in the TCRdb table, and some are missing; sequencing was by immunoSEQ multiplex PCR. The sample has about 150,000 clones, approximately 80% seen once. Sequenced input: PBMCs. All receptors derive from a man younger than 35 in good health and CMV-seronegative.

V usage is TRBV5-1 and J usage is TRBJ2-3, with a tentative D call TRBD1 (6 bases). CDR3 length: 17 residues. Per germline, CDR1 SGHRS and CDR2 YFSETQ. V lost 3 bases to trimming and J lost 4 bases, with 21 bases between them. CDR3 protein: CASSSQMGQGSSDTQYF. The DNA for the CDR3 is TGCGCCAGCAGCTCGCAGATGGGCCAGGGGAGTTCAGATACGCAGTATTTT.

The CDR3 loop reads CAISEPTRDRRLDGYTF. In nucleotides, the CDR3 is TGTGCCATCAGTGAGCCAACAAGGGACAGGAGATTGGATGGCTACACCTTC. The chain is built from TRBV10-3 and TRBJ1-2; TRBD1 aligns across 8 bases. After removal of 2 bases from V and 6 bases from J, the junction contained 14 bases not matched to a gene. The CDR3 length is 17 residues. Germline assignment: CDR1 ENHRY and CDR2 SYGVKD.

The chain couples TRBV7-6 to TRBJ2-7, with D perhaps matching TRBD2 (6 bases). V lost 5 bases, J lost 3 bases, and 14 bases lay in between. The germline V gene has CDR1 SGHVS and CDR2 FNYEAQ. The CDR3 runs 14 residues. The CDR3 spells CASSPGVDFYEQYF. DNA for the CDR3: TGTGCCAGCAGCCCGGGGGTGGATTTCTACGAGCAGTACTTC.

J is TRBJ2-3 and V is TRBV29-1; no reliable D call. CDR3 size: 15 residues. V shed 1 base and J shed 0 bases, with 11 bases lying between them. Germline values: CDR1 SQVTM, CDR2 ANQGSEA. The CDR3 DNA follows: TGCAGCGTTGAAGGCCCGCACATAAGCACAGATACGCAGTATTTT. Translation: CSVEGPHISTDTQYF.

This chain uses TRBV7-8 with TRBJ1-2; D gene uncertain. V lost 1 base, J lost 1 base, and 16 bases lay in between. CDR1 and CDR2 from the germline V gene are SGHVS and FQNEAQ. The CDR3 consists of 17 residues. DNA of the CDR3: TGTGCCAGCAGCTTAGTGGTTCGGGGAGTCCTTAACTATGGCTACACCTTC. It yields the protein CASSLVVRGVLNYGYTF.

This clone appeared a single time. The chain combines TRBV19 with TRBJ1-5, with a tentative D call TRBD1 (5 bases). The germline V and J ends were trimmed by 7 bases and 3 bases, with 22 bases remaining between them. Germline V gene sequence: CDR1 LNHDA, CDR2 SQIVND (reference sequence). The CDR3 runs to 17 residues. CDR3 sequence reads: CASMRSAGGKSNQPQHF. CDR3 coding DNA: TGTGCCAGTATGAGGTCCGCGGGGGGGAAGTCCAATCAGCCCCAGCATTTT.

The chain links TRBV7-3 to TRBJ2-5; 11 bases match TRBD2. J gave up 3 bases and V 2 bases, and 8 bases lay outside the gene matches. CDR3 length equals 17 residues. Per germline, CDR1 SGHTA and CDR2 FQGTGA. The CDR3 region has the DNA TGTGCCAGCAGCTTATCGCCCATACTAGCGGGAGAAGAGACCCAGTACTTC. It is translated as CASSLSPILAGEETQYF.

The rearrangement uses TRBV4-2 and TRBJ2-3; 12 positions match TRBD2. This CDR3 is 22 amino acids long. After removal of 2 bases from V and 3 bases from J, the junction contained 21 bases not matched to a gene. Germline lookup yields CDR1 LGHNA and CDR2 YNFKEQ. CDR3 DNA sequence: TGTGCCAGCAGCCAATACGTCGCTAGCGGGAGGGCCTTGTGGGCGGAAACAGATACGCAGTATTTT. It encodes CASSQYVASGRALWAETDTQYF.

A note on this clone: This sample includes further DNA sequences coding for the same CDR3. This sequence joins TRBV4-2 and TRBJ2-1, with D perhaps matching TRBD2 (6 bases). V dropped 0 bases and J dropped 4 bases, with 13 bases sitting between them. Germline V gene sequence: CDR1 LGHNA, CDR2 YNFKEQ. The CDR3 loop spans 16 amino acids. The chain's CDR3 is CASSQDGTGGYNEQFF. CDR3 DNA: TGTGCCAGCAGCCAAGATGGGACTGGGGGGTACAATGAGCAGTTCTTC.

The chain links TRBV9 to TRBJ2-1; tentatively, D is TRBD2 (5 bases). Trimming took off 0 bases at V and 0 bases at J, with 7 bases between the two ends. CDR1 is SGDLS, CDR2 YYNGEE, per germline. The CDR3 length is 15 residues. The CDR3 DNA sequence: TGTGCCAGCAGCGTAGTGGGGAGCTCCTACAATGAGCAGTTCTTC. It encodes CASSVVGSSYNEQFF.

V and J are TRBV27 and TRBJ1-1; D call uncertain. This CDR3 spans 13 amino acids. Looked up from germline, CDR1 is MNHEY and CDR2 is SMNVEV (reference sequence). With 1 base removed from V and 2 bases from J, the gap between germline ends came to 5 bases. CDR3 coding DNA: TGTGCCAGCAGTTTATTCGGTAACACTGAAGCTTTCTTT. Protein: CASSLFGNTEAFF.

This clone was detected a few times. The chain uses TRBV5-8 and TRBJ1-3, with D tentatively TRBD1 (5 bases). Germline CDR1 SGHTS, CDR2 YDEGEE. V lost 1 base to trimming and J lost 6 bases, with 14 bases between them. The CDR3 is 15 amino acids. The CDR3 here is CASSLSPGWKNTIYF. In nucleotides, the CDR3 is TGTGCCAGCAGCTTGTCGCCAGGGTGGAAAAACACCATATATTTT.

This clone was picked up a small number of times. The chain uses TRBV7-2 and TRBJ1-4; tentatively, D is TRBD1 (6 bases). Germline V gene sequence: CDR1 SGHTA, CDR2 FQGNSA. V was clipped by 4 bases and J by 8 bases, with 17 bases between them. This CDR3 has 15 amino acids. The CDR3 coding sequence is TGTGCCAGCAGCTCCAGGGGAGGGTTTTCCGAAAAACTGTTTTTT. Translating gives CASSSRGGFSEKLFF.

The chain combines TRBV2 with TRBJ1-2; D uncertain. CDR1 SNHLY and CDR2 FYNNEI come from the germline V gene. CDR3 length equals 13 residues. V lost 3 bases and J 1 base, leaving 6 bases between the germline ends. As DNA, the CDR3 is TGTGCCAGCAGTGAGCGGGGTAACTATGGCTACACCTTC. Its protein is CASSERGNYGYTF.

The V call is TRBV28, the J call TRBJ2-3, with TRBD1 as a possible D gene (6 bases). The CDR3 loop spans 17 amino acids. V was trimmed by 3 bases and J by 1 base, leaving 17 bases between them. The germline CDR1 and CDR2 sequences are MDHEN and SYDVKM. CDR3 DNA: TGTGCCAGCAGTTTCCCATCCCACAGGGATCGCACAGATACGCAGTATTTT. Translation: CASSFPSHRDRTDTQYF. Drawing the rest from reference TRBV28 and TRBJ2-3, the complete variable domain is DVKVTQSSRYLVKRTGEKVFLECVQDMDHENMFWYRQDPGLGLRLIYFSYDVKMKEKGDIPEGYSVSREKKERFSLILESASTNQTSMYLCASSFPSHRDRTDTQYFGPGTRLTVL.

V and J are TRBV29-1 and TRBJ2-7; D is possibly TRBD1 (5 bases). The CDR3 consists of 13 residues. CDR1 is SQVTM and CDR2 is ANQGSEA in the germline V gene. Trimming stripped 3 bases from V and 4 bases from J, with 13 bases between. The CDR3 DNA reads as TGCAGCGTTGATAGCCAGGGTGGGTACGAGCAGTACTTC. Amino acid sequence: CSVDSQGGYEQYF.

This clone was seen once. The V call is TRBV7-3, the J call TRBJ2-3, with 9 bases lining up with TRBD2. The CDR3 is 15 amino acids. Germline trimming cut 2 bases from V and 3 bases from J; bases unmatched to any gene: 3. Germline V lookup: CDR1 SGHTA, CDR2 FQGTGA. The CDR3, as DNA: TGTGCCAGCAGCTTAGGAGCGGGGGGAACAGATACGCAGTATTTT. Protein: CASSLGAGGTDTQYF.

The DNA of the CDR3 is TGTGCGCGTTATGGGGGCAGGGACGACTATGGCTACACCTTC. Protein: CARYGGRDDYGYTF. This chain links TRBV12-2 with TRBJ1-2; the DNA was not compared with TRBD1, the D call given in the table. TRBV12-2 is labeled a pseudogene. CDR3 size: 14 residues.

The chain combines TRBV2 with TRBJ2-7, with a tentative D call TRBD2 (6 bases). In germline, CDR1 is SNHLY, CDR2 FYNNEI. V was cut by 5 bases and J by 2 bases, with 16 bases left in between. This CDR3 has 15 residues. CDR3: CASSSPGDSTYEQYF. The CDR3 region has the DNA TGTGCCAGCAGTTCCCCGGGGGACTCGACCTACGAGCAGTACTTC.

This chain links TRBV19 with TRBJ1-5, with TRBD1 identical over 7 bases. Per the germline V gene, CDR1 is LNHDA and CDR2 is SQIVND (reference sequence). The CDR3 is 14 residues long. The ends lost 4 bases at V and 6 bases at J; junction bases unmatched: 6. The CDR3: CASSSLGGGQPQHF. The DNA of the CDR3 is TGTGCCAGTAGTAGTTTAGGGGGCGGTCAGCCCCAGCATTTT.

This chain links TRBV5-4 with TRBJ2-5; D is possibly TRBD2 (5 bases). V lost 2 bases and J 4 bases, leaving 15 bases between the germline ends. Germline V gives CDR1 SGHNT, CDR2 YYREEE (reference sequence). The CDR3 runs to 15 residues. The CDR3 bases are TGTGCCAGCAGCTTAACGGGAATGCCCCGAGAGACCCAGTACTTC. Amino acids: CASSLTGMPRETQYF.

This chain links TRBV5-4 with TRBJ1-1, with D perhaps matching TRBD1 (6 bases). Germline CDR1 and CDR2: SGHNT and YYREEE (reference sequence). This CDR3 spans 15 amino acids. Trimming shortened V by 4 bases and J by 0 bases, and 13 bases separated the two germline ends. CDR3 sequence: CASSPYGQLNTEAFF. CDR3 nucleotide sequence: TGTGCCAGCAGCCCTTACGGACAGTTGAACACTGAAGCTTTCTTT. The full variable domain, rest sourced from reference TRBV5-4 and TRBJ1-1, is ETGVTQSPTHLIKTRGQQVTLRCSSQSGHNTVSWYQQALGQGPQFIFQYYREEENGRGNFPPRFSGLQFPNYSSELNVNALELDDSALYLCASSPYGQLNTEAFFGQGTRLTVV.

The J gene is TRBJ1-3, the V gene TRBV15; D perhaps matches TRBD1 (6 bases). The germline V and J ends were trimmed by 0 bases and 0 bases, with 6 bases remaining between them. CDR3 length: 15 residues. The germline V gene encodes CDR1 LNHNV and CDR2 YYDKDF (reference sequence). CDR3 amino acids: CATSRDRGSGNTIYF. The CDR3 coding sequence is TGTGCCACCAGCAGAGACAGGGGCTCTGGAAACACCATATATTTT.

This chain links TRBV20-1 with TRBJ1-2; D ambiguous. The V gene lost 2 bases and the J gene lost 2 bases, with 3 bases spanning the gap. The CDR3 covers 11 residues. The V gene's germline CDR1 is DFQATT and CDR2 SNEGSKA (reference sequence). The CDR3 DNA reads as TGCAGTGCTAGACAGAACTATGGCTACACCTTC. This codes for CSARQNYGYTF.

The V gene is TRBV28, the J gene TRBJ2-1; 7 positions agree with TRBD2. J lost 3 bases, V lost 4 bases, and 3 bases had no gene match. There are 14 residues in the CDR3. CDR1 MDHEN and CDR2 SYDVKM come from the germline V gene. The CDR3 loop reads CASSSRTSYNEQFF. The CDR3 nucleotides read TGTGCCAGCAGTTCTCGGACTAGCTACAATGAGCAGTTCTTC.

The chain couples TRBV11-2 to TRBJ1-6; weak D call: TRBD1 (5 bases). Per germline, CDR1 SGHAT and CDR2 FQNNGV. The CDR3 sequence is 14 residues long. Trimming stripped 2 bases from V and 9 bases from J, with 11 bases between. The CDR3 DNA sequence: TGTGCCAGCAGCTTATTTCGGGGGGGTTCACCCCTCCACTTT. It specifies CASSLFRGGSPLHF.

CDR3 in DNA: TGCGCCAGCAGCCAAGTACAGGGTGTCTACGAGCAGTACTTC. Encoded protein: CASSQVQGVYEQYF. V is TRBV4-1 and J is TRBJ2-7, with a weak D call TRBD1 (6 bases). The CDR3 is 14 residues long. In germline, CDR1 is MGHRA, CDR2 YSYEKL. V was clipped by 1 base and J by 3 bases, with 10 bases between them.